This entry concerns a single T cell receptor beta chain. Living in about two dozen US areas, the participants were between roughly 18 and 95 years of age. Authors' analysis steps: The authors estimated nucleated cell counts from reference gene primer amplification. Clones were sequenced by immunoSEQ multiplex PCR, and TCRdb holds only the in-frame ones, with some missing. The DNA gave D and trimming, while V, J and clone size come from that table. This table has about 370,000 clones, over 85% appearing once. This CDR3 is 12 amino acids long. The trim removed 11 bases at V and 5 bases at J, leaving 9 bases unmatched. Germline V gene lookup returns CDR1 SNHLY and CDR2 FYNNEI. The data belong to a study of blood T cell repertoires in COVID-19. Study details: PBMCs, B-cell-depleted T cells, or T cells were the source of the cDNA or gDNA that made up the material.

The receptor was isolated from a woman in her thirties who had recovered from COVID-19. The specimen sequenced was PBMCs or T cells enriched from blood (not recorded which). The chain links TRBV2 to TRBJ2-7; 7 bases fit TRBD1. The CDR3 is CAYGQERHEQYF. The CDR3 nucleotides are TGTGCCTATGGACAGGAAAGACACGAGCAGTACTTC.